The T cell receptor beta chain described here comes from a study of CD8 T cells in ankylosing spondylitis. TCRdb analysed the 5' RACE reads with MiXCR anew, one entry per CDR3 protein. This sample has around 130,000 distinct CDR3 sequences; approximately 14% occur once, and the top ten carry about 3%. Sequences were obtained from blood, either unsorted or a sorted T cell fraction (not recorded which). This TCR derives from a female donor with ankylosing spondylitis or in good health (not recorded which).

The CDR3 nucleotides are TGTGCCAGCAGCCCTAGGGAGAGGGTCAATGAGCAGTTCTTC. This sequence encodes CASSPRERVNEQFF. This chain joins TRBV3-1 and TRBJ2-1; possible D gene TRBD2, 5 bases. This CDR3 contains 14 residues. The germline V gene has CDR1 LGHDT and CDR2 YNNKEL (reference sequence). V was shortened by 4 bases and J by 6 bases, with 13 bases between the two germline ends.